This T cell receptor (beta chain) is from a study of T cells in Graves' hyperthyroidism and ophthalmopathy. The V gene's germline CDR1 is MGHRA and CDR2 YSYEKL. V was clipped by 1 base and J by 7 bases; unmatched bases: 8. This CDR3 comprises 16 residues. RNA transcripts yielded amplified TCR beta CDR3 regions. A set of HTBI primers served as the primers for a first-round RT-PCR of the TCR CDR3. Each CDR3 protein gets one entry after TCRdb re-called the multiplex PCR reads with MiXCR. The sample records approximately 400,000 distinct CDR3 sequences, 15% to 17% being singletons. Findings and limits, study-wide: Most expanded thyroid clonotypes above 0.001 also appeared in blood.

This clonotype was seen a handful of times. The antigen is not known. The specimen was blood. The chain recombines TRBV4-1 with TRBJ2-1, with 9 bases identical to TRBD1. The TCR comes from a woman younger than 30 with Graves' hyperthyroidism. CDR3 in DNA: TGCGCCAGCAGCCAAGGTAACAGGGGGCCTGGGAATGAGCAGTTCTTC. This codes for CASSQGNRGPGNEQFF.